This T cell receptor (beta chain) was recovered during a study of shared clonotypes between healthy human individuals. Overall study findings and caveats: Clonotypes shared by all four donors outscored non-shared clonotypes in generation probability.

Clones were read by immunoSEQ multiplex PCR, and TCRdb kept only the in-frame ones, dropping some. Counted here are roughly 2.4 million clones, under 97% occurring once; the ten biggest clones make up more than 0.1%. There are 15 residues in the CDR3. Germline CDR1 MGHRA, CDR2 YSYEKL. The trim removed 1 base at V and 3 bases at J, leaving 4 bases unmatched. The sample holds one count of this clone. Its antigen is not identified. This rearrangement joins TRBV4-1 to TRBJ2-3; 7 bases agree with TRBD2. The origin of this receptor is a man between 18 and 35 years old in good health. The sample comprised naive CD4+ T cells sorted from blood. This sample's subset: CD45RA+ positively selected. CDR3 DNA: TGCGCCAGCAGCCAAGGACTAGCAGTGACAGATACGCAGTATTTT. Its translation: CASSQGLAVTDTQYF.